This is a list of T cell receptor beta chains from one sample in a study of PD-1 blockade in mismatch repair-deficient tumors. Using immunoSEQ multiplex PCR, the repertoire was profiled, and TCRdb retains in-frame clones only, with some absent. The sample carries around 120,000 clones, more than 70% recorded once. Here the sequenced sample was peripheral blood, taken 70 to 73 weeks after starting pembrolizumab. The receptors come from an adult with mismatch repair-deficient cancer. Each CDR3 is given with its conserved first and last residue. The D gene is left open where the match is weak. Clone size, where shown, is once, few, many, or a class for clones that have expanded.

TRBV30	TRBJ1-5	.	.	CAWSVMGQPQHF	TGTGCCTGGAGTGTCATGGGCCAGCCCCAGCATTTT
TRBV4-1	TRBJ2-7	.	TRBD1	CASSQSRTGGKGQYF	TGCGCCAGCAGCCAATCCCGGACAGGGGGGAAAGGGCAGTACTTC
TRBV10-3	TRBJ1-4	.	.	CAISGATNEKLFF	TGTGCCATCAGTGGGGCAACTAATGAAAAACTGTTTTTT
TRBV29-1	TRBJ2-3	.	.	CSVGAGSDTQYF	TGCAGCGTTGGGGCAGGGTCAGATACGCAGTATTTT
TRBV5-1	TRBJ2-7	.	.	CASSSSEQYF	TGCGCCAGCAGCTCCTCCGAGCAGTACTTC
TRBV19	TRBJ2-5	.	TRBD2	CASSMEGTSAETQYF	TGTGCCAGTAGTATGGAGGGGACTAGCGCAGAGACCCAGTACTTC
TRBV7-9	TRBJ2-6	.	.	CASSHDRFLSGANVLTF	TGTGCCAGCAGCCACGACAGGTTTCTCTCTGGGGCCAACGTCCTGACTTTC
TRBV5-6	TRBJ2-3	.	TRBD1	CASSLDTGGTDTQYF	TGTGCCAGCAGCTTGGATACAGGGGGCACAGATACGCAGTATTTT
TRBV14	TRBJ1-2	few	.	CASSQAPGPSYGYTF	TGTGCCAGCAGCCAAGCACCGGGACCTTCCTATGGCTACACCTTC
TRBV6-5	TRBJ2-5	.	.	CASSYVTDQETQYF	TGTGCCAGCAGTTACGTGACAGACCAAGAGACCCAGTACTTC
TRBV5-1	TRBJ2-1	.	.	CASSLWLARLHNEQFF	TGCGCCAGCAGCTTGTGGTTAGCTCGGCTTCACAATGAGCAGTTCTTC
TRBV7-9	TRBJ1-2	.	.	CASSLGQGNYGYTF	TGTGCCAGCAGCTTAGGTCAGGGCAACTATGGCTACACCTTC
TRBV28	TRBJ1-3	.	.	CASSSRNSGNTIYF	TGTGCCAGCAGTTCCCGGAATTCTGGAAACACCATATATTTT
TRBV7-8	TRBJ2-7	.	TRBD2	CASSAGTSYEQYF	TGTGCCAGCAGCGCCGGGACTAGCTACGAGCAGTACTTC
TRBV6-5	TRBJ2-2	.	.	CASSLDSEAGELFF	TGTGCCAGCAGTTTAGATTCGGAAGCCGGGGAGCTGTTTTTT